These T cell receptor beta chains were read from a single sample in a study of response to subunit inactivated influenza vaccine. TCRdb re-analysed the RT-PCR reads in MiXCR, keeping a single row per CDR3 protein. The profile covers around 710,000 distinct CDR3 sequences, with 11% to 15% appearing a single time and around 6.5% taken by the ten largest. This specimen was PBMCs from blood, taken 14 to 15 days before vaccination. The receptors were sampled from a man aged 50-59 years who received an inactivated influenza vaccine. Both conserved end residues are part of each CDR3. D genes are given only for firm matches. A clone size is listed for some rows: how often the clone was seen (once, few, many), or a class if it is expanded.

TRBV5-6	TRBJ2-7	-	-	16	TGTGCCAGCAGCCCCGTTACAGGGACTCTCATCTACGAGCAGTACTTC	CASSPVTGTLIYEQYF
TRBV28	TRBJ2-3	-	-	15	TGTGCCAGCAGTCACGGTGAGACTAGCACAGATACGCAGTATTTT	CASSHGETSTDTQYF
TRBV27	TRBJ2-2	-	-	14	TGTGCCAGCAGTTCATCACTAGAAACCGGGGAGCTGTTTTTT	CASSSSLETGELFF
TRBV12-3/TRBV12-4	TRBJ2-3	few	-	15	TGTGCCAGCAGTTTAGAGGGCAGCATCACAGATACGCAGTATTTT	CASSLEGSITDTQYF
TRBV4-2	TRBJ1-6	few	TRBD1	21	TGTGCCAGCAGCCAAGAAGACGAGGGTTGGGGCGCCGGGACAGGGGGGTCACCCCTCCACTTT	CASSQEDEGWGAGTGGSPLHF
TRBV28	TRBJ1-2	few	-	14	TGTGCCAGCAGTCGCCCGAGGCGAAACTATGGCTACACCTTC	CASSRPRRNYGYTF
TRBV29-1	TRBJ2-1	-	TRBD1	16	TGCAGCGTTGAACGGCAACAGGGGGCGAGGACCAATGAGCAGTTCTTC	CSVERQQGARTNEQFF
TRBV11-2	TRBJ1-2	few	TRBD1	17	TGTGCCAGCAGCTCCCGGTACAGGGGGCGGGTTAACTATGGCTACACCTTC	CASSSRYRGRVNYGYTF
TRBV3-1	TRBJ2-1	few	-	14	TGTGCCAGCAGCCAACAGGGTGGTCACAATGAGCAGTTCTTC	CASSQQGGHNEQFF
TRBV5-1	TRBJ2-5	few	-	16	TGCGCCAGCAGCTTGTTCTACAGCCTTATACGAGAGACCCAGTACTTC	CASSLFYSLIRETQYF
TRBV5-1	TRBJ2-3	few	TRBD2	19	TGCGCCAGCAGCTTGACTAGCGGGGGGGCGGACAGTCTCACAGATACGCAGTATTTT	CASSLTSGGADSLTDTQYF
TRBV18	TRBJ1-1	few	TRBD1	13	TGTGCCAGCTCACCGTGGACAGGGAATGAAGCTTTCTTT	CASSPWTGNEAFF
TRBV4-2	TRBJ2-5	-	-	15	TGTGCCAGCAGCCAAGTTGACTTGCCCCAAGAGACCCAGTACTTC	CASSQVDLPQETQYF
TRBV18	TRBJ1-4	few	-	16	TGTGCCAGCTCACCACGAGTCAAGTTAACTAATGAAAAACTGTTTTTT	CASSPRVKLTNEKLFF
TRBV5-1	TRBJ2-7	many	-	14	TGCGCCAGCAGCCCAGGGGGGGGGAACTACGAGCAGTACTTC	CASSPGGGNYEQYF
TRBV4-3	TRBJ1-4	-	-	13	TGCGCCAGCAGCCACTCGGGATCGGAAAAACTGTTTTTT	CASSHSGSEKLFF
TRBV20-1	TRBJ2-1	few	TRBD2	14	TGCAGTGCTAGTCGACTAGCGGTCTACAATGAGCAGTTCTTC	CSASRLAVYNEQFF
TRBV12-3/TRBV12-4	TRBJ1-1	-	-	15	TGTGCCAGCAGTCCGGCGGAGGGGTTCAACACTGAAGCTTTCTTT	CASSPAEGFNTEAFF
TRBV4-2	TRBJ1-1	few	-	14	TGTGCCAGCAGCCTCACGGGGGAGTTTATGGAAGCTTTCTTT	CASSLTGEFMEAFF
TRBV7-2	TRBJ2-3	-	TRBD1	15	TGTGCCAGCAGCAGACAACAGGGGGGCACAGATACGCAGTATTTT	CASSRQQGGTDTQYF
TRBV7-9	TRBJ2-1	many	-	14	TGTGCCAGCCGCGGACTGGGGCCAAACAATGAGCAGTTCTTC	CASRGLGPNNEQFF
TRBV29-1	TRBJ1-5	many	TRBD1	13	TGCAGCGTTGGTTTCGGAGGGGGCCAGCCCCAGCATTTT	CSVGFGGGQPQHF
TRBV5-1	TRBJ2-5	few	TRBD2	16	TGCGCCAGCAGCTTGGTTCCAGCGGGAGGGGAAGAGACCCAGTACTTC	CASSLVPAGGEETQYF
TRBV10-3	TRBJ2-3	few	-	15	TGTGCCATCAGTGAGTCAGGAGGGGTAGAAGATACGCAGTATTTT	CAISESGGVEDTQYF
TRBV13	TRBJ2-1	-	TRBD1	19	TGTGCCAGCAGCTCCCCGCCGGGACAGGGGTTCATTGGGTACAATGAGCAGTTCTTC	CASSSPPGQGFIGYNEQFF
TRBV6-5	TRBJ2-1	few	TRBD1	12	TGTGCCAGCAGTGAGGGACAGGGGGCCGAGTTCTTC	CASSEGQGAEFF
TRBV15	TRBJ2-2	few	-	15	TGTGCCACCAGCAGAGAACAGCCGAACACCGGGGAGCTGTTTTTT	CATSREQPNTGELFF
TRBV7-8	TRBJ2-1	few	-	13	TGTGCCAGCAGTATAGCGGTCCACAATGAGCAGTTCTTC	CASSIAVHNEQFF
TRBV10-1	TRBJ2-5	many	-	13	TGCGCCAGCAGTCAATCCGTGGCGGAGACCCAGTACTTC	CASSQSVAETQYF
TRBV7-2	TRBJ2-1	-	-	12	TGTGCCAGCAGCTTAGCAGTATTTGAGCAGTTCTTC	CASSLAVFEQFF
TRBV5-1	TRBJ1-1	many	-	15	TGCGCCAGCAGCTTTTCGACAGGCGTGAACACTGAAGCTTTCTTT	CASSFSTGVNTEAFF
TRBV19	TRBJ2-5	-	-	13	TGTGCCAGTACCCCCCGGGGACTAGAGACCCAGTACTTC	CASTPRGLETQYF
TRBV6-5	TRBJ2-3	-	-	16	TGTGCCAGCAGTTACGAGCGGAAACGTCCCACAGATACGCAGTATTTT	CASSYERKRPTDTQYF
TRBV24-1	TRBJ1-5	-	TRBD1	17	TGTGCCACCAGTGATACCCGGACAGGGGAATTCAATCAGCCCCAGCATTTT	CATSDTRTGEFNQPQHF
TRBV18	TRBJ2-5	-	TRBD1	14	TGTGCCAGCTCACCACAGGACAGGGGCGAGACCCAGTACTTC	CASSPQDRGETQYF
TRBV11-2	TRBJ2-1	few	TRBD1	18	TGTGCCAGCAGTCCCGGGACAGGGACCGGGAATACCTACAATGAGCAGTTCTTC	CASSPGTGTGNTYNEQFF
TRBV4-1	TRBJ2-7	-	TRBD2	19	TGCGCCAGCAGCCAAGACCTGGGACTAGCGGGGGCCACGCCGTACGAGCAGTACTTC	CASSQDLGLAGATPYEQYF
TRBV20-1	TRBJ1-2	few	-	14	TGCAGTGCTTCTACGGGGGGGCGGACCTATGGCTACACCTTC	CSASTGGRTYGYTF
TRBV7-9	TRBJ2-1	-	-	12	TGTGCCAGCAGCTTATTTGCGGGTGAGCAGTTCTTC	CASSLFAGEQFF
TRBV4-2	TRBJ2-7	few	TRBD2	17	TGTGCCAGCAGCCAAGAAGGGCTAGCGGGGCTATCCTACGAGCAGTACTTC	CASSQEGLAGLSYEQYF
TRBV20-1	TRBJ2-2	-	TRBD1	14	TGCAGTGCTCCGGACAGGGTGGACACCGGGGAGCTGTTTTTT	CSAPDRVDTGELFF
TRBV18	TRBJ2-7	many	TRBD2	17	TGTGCCAGCTCACAGGGACTAGCGGGTTCCCGCTCCTACGAGCAGTACTTC	CASSQGLAGSRSYEQYF
TRBV12-3/TRBV12-4	TRBJ2-1	many	TRBD2	20	TGTGCCAGCAGTTTATTGGGGAGACTAGCGGGAGGTACCTCCTACAATGAGCAGTTCTTC	CASSLLGRLAGGTSYNEQFF
TRBV11-2	TRBJ2-2	many	-	11	TGTGCCAGCACCAACGCCGGGGAGCTGTTTTTT	CASTNAGELFF
TRBV7-8	TRBJ2-5	-	-	15	TGTGCCAGCAGCCTTACCCGGACGGGCCAAGAGACCCAGTACTTC	CASSLTRTGQETQYF
TRBV2	TRBJ1-1	few	-	14	TGTGCCAGCAGTGATCATCCCCTGAACACTGAAGCTTTCTTT	CASSDHPLNTEAFF
TRBV11-2	TRBJ1-1	-	-	15	TGTGCCAGCAGCTTTGGTATGAGATCGGACACTGAAGCTTTCTTT	CASSFGMRSDTEAFF